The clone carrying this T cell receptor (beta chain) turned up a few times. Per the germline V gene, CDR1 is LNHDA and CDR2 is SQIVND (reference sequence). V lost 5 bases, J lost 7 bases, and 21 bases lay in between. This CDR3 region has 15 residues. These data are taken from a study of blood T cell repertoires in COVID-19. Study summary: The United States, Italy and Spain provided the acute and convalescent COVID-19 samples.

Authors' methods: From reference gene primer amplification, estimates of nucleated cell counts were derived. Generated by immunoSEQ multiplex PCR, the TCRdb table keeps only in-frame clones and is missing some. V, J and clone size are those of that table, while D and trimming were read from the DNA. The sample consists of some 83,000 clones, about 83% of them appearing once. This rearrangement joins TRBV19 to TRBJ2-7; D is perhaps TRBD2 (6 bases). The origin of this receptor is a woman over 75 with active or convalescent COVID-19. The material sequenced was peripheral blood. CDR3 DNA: TGTGCCAGTAGTGGAAGGGACTGGGCCTCTCGGGAGCAGTACTTC. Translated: CASSGRDWASREQYF.